Listed below are T cell receptor beta chains from one sample, sequenced in a study of shared clonotypes between healthy human individuals. Profiled with immunoSEQ multiplex PCR; TCRdb holds only in-frame clones, not every one. The data show about 2,200,000 clones, about 93% seen once. The sample taken for sequencing was naive CD8+ T cells from PBMCs. The origin of the receptors is a man between 18 and 35 years old in good health. Some clones in this sample may be carry-over from other donors' samples. Each CDR3 is given with its conserved first and last residue. Each record gives: J gene, clone size, D gene, V gene, CDR3 protein, CDR3 DNA. The D gene is left open where the match is weak. Expanded clones get a size class; other rows say once, few or many, or leave the size out.

>TRBJ2-7|once|TRBD1|TRBV7-9
CASSGPPLAGGGYEQYF
TGTGCCAGCAGCGGCCCCCCCCTAGCAGGGGGCGGCTACGAGCAGTACTTC
>TRBJ2-1|-|-|TRBV5-1
CASSFLRTENYNEQFF
TGCGCCAGCAGCTTCCTGAGGACAGAGAATTACAATGAGCAGTTCTTC
>TRBJ2-1|-|-|TRBV18
CASSPGESSYNEQFF
TGTGCCAGCTCACCAGGCGAGAGCTCCTACAATGAGCAGTTCTTC
>TRBJ1-1|-|-|TRBV27
CASRETGWNTEAFF
TGTGCCAGCAGGGAAACAGGGTGGAACACTGAAGCTTTCTTT
>TRBJ2-5|-|TRBD1|TRBV7-9
CASSSGGRETQYF
TGTGCCAGCAGCTCAGGGGGCCGGGAGACCCAGTACTTC
>TRBJ1-1|-|-|TRBV5-1
CASSHNEQSTEAFF
TGCGCCAGCAGCCATAACGAACAGAGCACTGAAGCTTTCTTT
>TRBJ1-6|-|-|TRBV5-6
CASSPGAGGEPLHF
TGTGCCAGCAGCCCCGGAGCTGGAGGGGAACCCCTCCACTTT
>TRBJ2-7|-|-|TRBV6-1
CASSGMGADEQYF
TGTGCCAGCAGTGGAATGGGGGCGGACGAGCAGTACTTC
>TRBJ2-1|-|TRBD2|TRBV19
CASAYTSGVSYNEQFF
TGTGCCAGTGCCTATACTAGCGGCGTCTCCTACAATGAGCAGTTCTTC
>TRBJ1-5|few|-|TRBV19
CASKWLSTGNQPQHF
TGTGCCAGTAAGTGGCTCAGCACAGGGAATCAGCCCCAGCATTTT
>TRBJ2-1|-|-|TRBV7-9
CASSLASSYNEQFF
TGTGCCAGCAGCTTAGCGAGCAGTTACAATGAGCAGTTCTTC
>TRBJ2-4|once|-|TRBV4-3
CASSQGSTGPNIQYF
TGCGCCAGCAGCCAAGGATCGACAGGCCCAAACATTCAGTACTTC
>TRBJ2-7|once|-|TRBV14
CASSQDGLQGRYEQYF
TGTGCCAGCAGCCAAGATGGGTTACAGGGGAGGTACGAGCAGTACTTC
>TRBJ1-5|-|-|TRBV6-5
CASRPGTYSNQPQHF
TGTGCCAGCAGACCCGGGACTTATAGCAATCAGCCCCAGCATTTT
>TRBJ2-7|-|TRBD1|TRBV29-1
CSVGWTGTEQYF
TGCAGCGTTGGATGGACAGGGACCGAGCAGTACTTC
>TRBJ2-2|-|TRBD1|TRBV5-1
CASSLAGGQEVPGELFF
TGCGCCAGCAGCTTGGCCGGGGGACAGGAGGTCCCTGGGGAGCTGTTTTTT
>TRBJ1-2|-|-|TRBV28
CASSPQGDYGYTF
TGTGCCAGCAGTCCGCAGGGCGACTATGGCTACACCTTC
>TRBJ2-7|-|-|TRBV7-9
CASSTRLVPYEQYF
TGTGCCAGCAGCACCCGCCTGGTCCCCTACGAGCAGTACTTC
>TRBJ2-1|-|TRBD2|TRBV7-8
CASSPGLAGGPVYNEQFF
TGTGCCAGCAGCCCGGGACTAGCGGGAGGGCCGGTCTACAATGAGCAGTTCTTC
>TRBJ2-1|-|-|TRBV13
CASSLGGDPINEQFF
TGTGCCAGCAGCTTAGGAGGGGATCCAATAAATGAGCAGTTCTTC
>TRBJ2-1|-|-|TRBV27
CASSLPRDHEQFF
TGTGCCAGCAGTCTCCCCCGGGACCACGAGCAGTTCTTC
>TRBJ1-2|-|TRBD1|TRBV5-6
CASRDDRESVANYGYTF
TGTGCCAGCAGGGACGACAGGGAATCCGTAGCTAACTATGGCTACACCTTC
>TRBJ2-7|-|-|TRBV27
CASSFTGDEQYF
TGTGCCAGCAGTTTTACAGGAGACGAGCAGTACTTC
>TRBJ1-5|few|-|TRBV10-2
CASSEGIYQPQHF
TGCGCCAGCAGTGAGGGAATTTATCAGCCCCAGCATTTT
>TRBJ2-5|-|TRBD2|TRBV11-2
CASSAIAGGGVETQYF
TGTGCCAGCAGCGCGATAGCGGGAGGTGGGGTAGAGACCCAGTACTTC
>TRBJ2-2|-|-|TRBV29-1
CSVDDGSGEGTGELFF
TGCAGCGTTGATGATGGGTCCGGGGAAGGGACCGGGGAGCTGTTTTTT
>TRBJ1-1|-|-|TRBV15
CATRSDPKTGAFF
TGTGCCACCAGATCTGATCCGAAAACGGGAGCTTTCTTT
>TRBJ2-1|-|-|TRBV27
CASSLHRVGEQFF
TGTGCCAGCAGTTTACACAGGGTTGGTGAGCAGTTCTTC
>TRBJ1-2|-|-|TRBV7-8
CASSGGGVGGYTF
TGTGCCAGCAGCGGGGGCGGGGTTGGTGGCTACACCTTC
>TRBJ1-2|-|TRBD1|TRBV9
CASSVGQGAYGYTF
TGTGCCAGCAGCGTAGGACAGGGGGCTTATGGCTACACCTTC
>TRBJ2-7|-|-|TRBV6-5
CASSYRERTYEQYF
TGTGCCAGCAGTTACCGGGAGCGTACCTACGAGCAGTACTTC
>TRBJ2-7|-|-|TRBV14
CASSQGMQGNYEQYF
TGTGCCAGCAGCCAAGGGATGCAGGGAAACTACGAGCAGTACTTC
>TRBJ2-7|-|-|TRBV7-9
CASRAPTSYEQYF
TGTGCCAGCAGAGCCCCGACTAGTTACGAGCAGTACTTC
>TRBJ2-1|-|-|TRBV6-4
CASSGRGGWDEQFF
TGTGCCAGCAGTGGACGGGGAGGTTGGGATGAGCAGTTCTTC
>TRBJ2-1|-|-|TRBV10-3
CATLGNEQFF
TGTGCCACCCTCGGCAATGAGCAGTTCTTC
>TRBJ1-1|-|-|TRBV29-1
CSSTSPQGYAFF
TGCAGCTCAACCTCGCCCCAGGGGTATGCTTTCTTT
>TRBJ2-1|-|-|TRBV6-1
CASSAPARRSYNEQFF
TGTGCCAGCAGTGCCCCGGCCCGTCGCTCCTACAATGAGCAGTTCTTC
>TRBJ1-4|-|-|TRBV4-3
CASSQDVVPGTNEKLFF
TGCGCCAGCAGCCAAGATGTTGTCCCAGGAACTAATGAAAAACTGTTTTTT
>TRBJ1-1|once|TRBD1|TRBV9
CASSVEGAPTEAFF
TGTGCCAGCAGCGTAGAGGGGGCTCCCACTGAAGCTTTCTTT
>TRBJ2-2|-|TRBD2|TRBV5-3
CARSENYGKSGGTGELFF
TGTGCCAGAAGCGAGAATTACGGGAAATCGGGGGGTACCGGGGAGCTGTTTTTT
>TRBJ2-3|once|TRBD1|TRBV27
CASSLILAGGADTQYF
TGTGCCAGCAGTTTGATTCTCGCAGGGGGCGCAGATACGCAGTATTTT
>TRBJ1-2|-|-|TRBV29-1
CSVDDSDGYTF
TGCAGCGTTGATGACTCGGATGGCTACACCTTC
>TRBJ2-1|-|-|TRBV7-8
CASSRWDRAYNEQFF
TGTGCCAGCAGCCGATGGGACCGAGCCTACAATGAGCAGTTCTTC
>TRBJ2-7|-|TRBD2|TRBV5-1
CASSLSQRERTYEQYF
TGCGCCAGCAGCTTGTCCCAGCGGGAGCGGACCTACGAGCAGTACTTC
>TRBJ1-1|-|-|TRBV27
CASSSSDGEAFF
TGTGCCAGCAGTTCATCGGACGGTGAAGCTTTCTTT
>TRBJ2-1|-|TRBD1|TRBV11-2
CASSSRTGPFYNEQFF
TGTGCCAGCAGCTCCCGGACAGGACCTTTTTACAATGAGCAGTTCTTC
>TRBJ2-5|once|-|TRBV6-1
CASSDRDEMRETQYF
TGTGCCAGCAGTGATAGGGACGAAATGAGAGAGACCCAGTACTTC
>TRBJ2-7|-|-|TRBV13
CASSSRDNSYEQYF
TGTGCCAGCAGCTCCCGGGACAACTCCTACGAGCAGTACTTC
>TRBJ2-3|-|TRBD2|TRBV5-1
CASSPPSGRTDTQYF
TGCGCCAGCAGCCCCCCTAGCGGCCGCACAGATACGCAGTATTTT
>TRBJ1-1|once|-|TRBV7-3
CASSPSGMAEAFF
TGTGCCAGCAGCCCGAGTGGGATGGCTGAAGCTTTCTTT
>TRBJ2-1|-|-|TRBV9
CASAVGPNEQFF
TGTGCCAGCGCTGTGGGGCCCAATGAGCAGTTCTTC
>TRBJ1-5|-|TRBD1|TRBV5-4
CASSDGTGNQPQHF
TGTGCCAGCAGCGACGGGACAGGGAATCAGCCCCAGCATTTT
>TRBJ2-7|-|-|TRBV7-9
CASGSRSSYEQYF
TGTGCCAGCGGTAGCAGGAGCTCCTACGAGCAGTACTTC
>TRBJ2-7|-|TRBD1|TRBV7-9
CASSFNRGRSYEQYF
TGTGCCAGCAGCTTTAACAGGGGGAGATCCTACGAGCAGTACTTC
>TRBJ2-2|-|-|TRBV27
CASRPAGLLGELFF
TGTGCCAGCAGACCGGCAGGGCTTTTGGGGGAGCTGTTTTTT
>TRBJ2-1|once|-|TRBV4-1
CASSQFMASGQFF
TGCGCCAGCAGCCAATTTATGGCGAGTGGGCAGTTCTTC
>TRBJ1-1|-|TRBD1|TRBV6-5
CASRLPGQGTEAFF
TGTGCCAGCAGGCTCCCGGGACAGGGCACTGAAGCTTTCTTT
>TRBJ1-1|-|-|TRBV15
CATSRRSALNTEAFF
TGTGCCACCAGCAGGCGCTCGGCCTTGAACACTGAAGCTTTCTTT
>TRBJ1-1|-|-|TRBV4-3
CASSQDRNTEAFF
TGCGCCAGCAGCCAAGATCGGAACACTGAAGCTTTCTTT
>TRBJ1-1|-|-|TRBV7-2
CASRPVSGNLGEAFF
TGTGCCAGCAGACCCGTTTCAGGGAACCTGGGTGAAGCTTTCTTT